The T cell receptor (beta chain) described here comes from a study of vaccination effects on CD4 cells after COVID-19. Overall study context: It was two doses of either the BNT162b2 or mRNA-1273 vaccine that participants received. Regarding the study as a whole: Researchers reported few convalescent patients and no early post-infection timepoints in the study. Marked contraction was observed in infection-induced and vaccine-induced clones late after vaccination.

Here immunoSEQ multiplex PCR was the method, and the copy in TCRdb shows in-frame clones only, minus some. The repertoire holds tens of thousands of clones, with 75% to 85% as singletons. In germline, CDR1 is SGDLS, CDR2 YYNGEE. This CDR3 has 15 residues. Trimming at V came to 5 bases and at J to 4 bases, leaving 6 bases not matched to a gene. This clone was counted a few times. No antigen is known for it. Before sequencing took place, the ViraFEST assay used viral peptide pools to expand antigen-specific CD4+ T cells. Researchers isolated CD4+ T cells once roughly ten days of culture had elapsed. Among the vaccine recipients, none had a prior SARS-CoV-2 infection, and nucleocapsid antibodies were negative.

V is TRBV9 and J is TRBJ2-2; 9 bases map to TRBD2. This clonotype was obtained from a human donor who received a COVID-19 vaccine. This specimen was CD4+ T cells from PBMCs cultured with HCoV-OC43 spike peptides, taken before COVID-19 vaccination. Subset noted: HCoV-OC43 spike overlapping peptide pool stimulation. The CDR3 loop is CASRERGAGTGELFF. The CDR3 bases are TGTGCCAGCAGGGAGCGGGGGGCAGGCACCGGGGAGCTGTTTTTT.